These 17 T cell receptor beta chains originate from one sample sequenced in a study of T cells in women clearing cervical HPV infection. Clones were sequenced by immunoSEQ multiplex PCR, and TCRdb holds only the in-frame ones, with some missing. The sample totals about 40,000 clones. The sequenced sample was blood buffy coat. The receptors were sampled from a woman between 18 and 70 years old with a cervical HPV16 infection that either progressed to CIN3+ or cleared (not recorded which).

The covered CDR3 bases are TGCAGCGTTGAAGATAACCGGAAAGGGGCCAACGTG. Protein: CSVEDNRKGANV. The CDR3 in its entirety is CSVEDNRKGANVLFF. The V and J genes are TRBV29-1 and TRBJ2-2, with D possibly TRBD1 on 5 matching bases. The read finishes 3 residues shy of the CDR3 end, and the germline J gene is used to complete it. This CDR3 has 15 residues. Per the germline V gene, CDR1 is SQVTM and CDR2 is ANQGSEA.

The part of the CDR3 DNA that was read is TGTGCCAGCTCACCAAAGGAACAGACGCTTAACATT. This codes for CASSPKEQTLNI. The complete CDR3 protein is CASSPKEQTLNIQYF. The chain uses TRBV18 and TRBJ2-4, with D hard to call. The CDR3 end lies 3 residues beyond the end of the read and is filled in from the germline J gene. Germline lookup yields CDR1 KGHSH and CDR2 LQKENI. V lost 2 bases, J lost 7 bases, and 15 bases lay in between. This CDR3 has 15 residues.

Turning to this clone: Read data end 3 residues before the CDR3 end; the end is taken from the germline J gene. The chain joins TRBV2 to TRBJ2-3; 8 bases line up with TRBD2. Germline trimming cut 7 bases from V and 4 bases from J; bases unmatched to any gene: 10. Looked up from germline, CDR1 is SNHLY and CDR2 is FYNNEI. There are 15 residues in the CDR3. The sequenced CDR3 bases are TGTGCCAGCACCCAAAGCCTAGCGGGTTCAGATACG. Amino acids: CASTQSLAGSDT. The full CDR3 protein is CASTQSLAGSDTQYF.

In the case of this clone: The read stops 3 residues short of the end of the CDR3; the missing end is completed from the germline J gene. The V gene is TRBV28, the J gene TRBJ1-1; tentative D call: TRBD1 (6 bases). The CDR3 runs to 15 residues. CDR1 is MDHEN and CDR2 is SYDVKM in the germline V gene. V lost 5 bases and J lost 5, with 18 bases in between. The CDR3 bases that were read are TGTGCCAGCAGTGGGGGAGGGGGGGTGTGGACTGAA. Translated, it gives CASSGGGGVWTE. The entire CDR3 reads CASSGGGGVWTEAFF.

Notes on this clone: The CDR3 end is not reached by the read, which stops 3 residues before it; the germline J gene fills it in. This chain connects TRBV7-9 to TRBJ1-4, with D unclear. The germline gives CDR1 SEHNR, CDR2 FQNEAQ (reference sequence). The CDR3 has 13 residues. V was pared by 4 bases and J by 5 bases, with 8 bases between. The sequenced CDR3 bases are TGTGCCAGCAGCTCACCCAGGAATGAAAAA. The encoded protein is CASSSPRNEK. In full, the CDR3 reads CASSSPRNEKLFF.

About this clone: The CDR3 end falls 3 residues outside the read, so it is completed with the germline J gene. The gene calls are TRBV7-2 and TRBJ1-4; 7 nucleotides agree with TRBD1. Unmatched junction bases numbered 5, after V lost 5 bases and J lost 5 bases. CDR1 is SGHTA and CDR2 is FQGNSA in the germline V gene. This CDR3 is built from 14 residues. CDR3 DNA (partial): TGTGCCAGCAGCCATCTAGGGGGCAATGAAAAA. Translating it yields CASSHLGGNEK. The full CDR3 is CASSHLGGNEKLFF.

In the case of this clone: The CDR3 extends 3 residues past the end of the read, so its final part is completed from the germline J gene. The chain carries TRBV7-2 and TRBJ1-2; D may be TRBD1 (5 bases). This CDR3 comprises 12 residues. V lost 5 bases to trimming and J lost 7 bases, with 11 bases between them. In germline, CDR1 is SGHTA, CDR2 FQGNSA. The CDR3 DNA, read in part, is TGTGCCAGCAGCCAAGGGGCCAGTGGC. The encoded protein is CASSQGASG. From start to end, the CDR3 is CASSQGASGYTF.

Details on this clone: The read halts 3 residues ahead of the CDR3 end, with the missing end drawn from the germline J gene. J is TRBJ1-6 and V is TRBV4-1, with 10 positions matching TRBD1. The germline V gene encodes CDR1 MGHRA and CDR2 YSYEKL. This CDR3 has 16 residues. The V segment lost 1 base and the J segment 7 bases; nucleotides outside the gene matches: 4. The CDR3 DNA, read in part, is TGCGCCAGCAGCCAAGGTCGGGGACAGGGGAATTCACCC. It encodes CASSQGRGQGNSP. The entire CDR3 sequence reads CASSQGRGQGNSPLHF.

As regards this clone: Its ends do not fully match the called genes, so a read error is possible. The sequence runs out 3 residues before the end of the CDR3; the remainder is reconstructed from the germline J gene. The chain combines TRBV4-2 with TRBJ2-2, with TRBD2 matching over 9 bases. This CDR3 region has 17 residues. CDR1 is LGHNA, CDR2 YNFKEQ, per germline. The CDR3 spells CASSHPIGSGGPGELFF. CDR3 bases read: TGCGCCAGCAGCCACCCCATTGGTAGCGGGGGCCCCGGGGAG.

For this clone: From the germline J gene comes the end of the CDR3, since the read stops 3 residues before it. This chain uses TRBV14 with TRBJ1-4; 7 bases are shared with TRBD1. CDR3 size: 14 residues. CDR1 is SGHDN, CDR2 FVKESK, per germline. The trim removed 5 bases at V and 6 bases at J, leaving 6 bases unmatched. CDR3 DNA (partial): TGTGCCAGCAGCGTCGACAGGGATTATGAAAAA. Its translation: CASSVDRDYEK. The entire CDR3 reads CASSVDRDYEKLFF.

As concerns this clone: The read finishes 3 residues shy of the CDR3 end, and the germline J gene is used to complete it. The rearrangement uses TRBV30 and TRBJ1-4, with 8 positions matching TRBD1. From germline, CDR1 is GTSNPN and CDR2 SVGIG (reference sequence). This CDR3 region has 14 residues. CDR3 DNA (partial): TGTGCCTGGAGTGGGACAGGGATGGGCTCACCA. Translation: CAWSGTGMGSP. The complete CDR3 sequence is CAWSGTGMGSPLFF.

The sequenced CDR3 bases are TGCGCCAGCAGCTTGGACCCGGGGGGGTACACTGAA. Its translation: CASSLDPGGYTE. The complete CDR3 reads CASSLDPGGYTEAFF. The rearrangement uses TRBV5-1 and TRBJ1-1, with D tentatively TRBD1 (5 bases). The read gets to within 3 residues of the CDR3 end, and the germline J gene fills in the rest. Germline V gene lookup returns CDR1 SGHRS and CDR2 YFSETQ. V gave up 0 bases and J gave up 3 bases, with 12 bases separating them. This CDR3 has 15 residues.

For this clone: Read coverage stops 3 residues before the CDR3 terminus; the germline J gene supplies the remainder. V usage is TRBV20-1 and J usage is TRBJ2-7, with a weak D call TRBD2 (5 bases). The CDR3 has 13 residues. V was cut by 3 bases and J by 0 bases, with 9 bases left in between. Looked up from germline, CDR1 is DFQATT and CDR2 is SNEGSKA (reference sequence). CDR3: CSARDSLSYEQYF. CDR3 bases read: TGCAGTGCTAGGGACTCTCTCTCCTACGAG.

Comment on this clone: The sequenced fragment ends 3 residues before the CDR3 boundary, so the rest is inferred from the germline J gene. V gene TRBV19 combines with J gene TRBJ2-3; 11 bases are shared with TRBD1. From germline, CDR1 is LNHDA and CDR2 SQIVND (reference sequence). The CDR3 is 15 amino acids. The CDR3 sequence: CASSLGQGASQPQYF. Partial CDR3 DNA: TGTGCCAGTAGTCTCGGACAGGGGGCTAGTCAGCCG.

Remarks on this clone: With the read ending 3 residues before the CDR3 end, the germline J gene is used to fill in that end. This rearrangement joins TRBV2 to TRBJ1-2; D remains unclear. CDR3 length equals 15 residues. The germline V gene encodes CDR1 SNHLY and CDR2 FYNNEI. CDR3 sequence reads: CASSEVAGASYDYTF. The DNA read from the CDR3 is TGTGCCAGCAGTGAAGTAGCGGGAGCGTCCTACGAC.

Regarding this clone: Sequencing ends 3 residues short of the CDR3 end; the germline J gene provides the rest. This chain links TRBV12-5 with TRBJ2-5; 8 bases agree with TRBD1. J gave up 1 base and V 3 bases, and 4 bases lay outside the gene matches. The germline V gene has CDR1 LGHNT and CDR2 FRNRAP. The CDR3 extends over 15 amino acids. The part of the CDR3 DNA that was read is TGTGCTAGTGGTTTACCAGGGGGCGGCCAAGAGACC. As protein: CASGLPGGGQET. The full CDR3 is CASGLPGGGQETQYF.

Comments on this clone: The read falls 3 residues short of the CDR3 end, and the missing part is taken from the germline J gene. This chain connects TRBV5-1 to TRBJ2-2; TRBD1 agrees at 8 bases. The CDR3 has 15 amino acids. Germline lookup yields CDR1 SGHRS and CDR2 YFSETQ. V shed 4 bases and J 2 bases; nucleotides not matched to a gene: 4. CDR3 DNA (partial): TGCGCCAGCAGCCCGGACAGGGAAAACACCGGGGAG. Protein: CASSPDRENTGE. The whole CDR3 reads CASSPDRENTGELFF. Combining the CDR3 with reference TRBV5-1 and TRBJ2-2 gives the whole variable domain KAGVTQTPRYLIKTRGQQVTLSCSPISGHRSVSWYQQTPGQGLQFLFEYFSETQRNKGNFPGRFSGRQFSNSRSEMNVSTLELGDSALYLCASSPDRENTGELFFGEGSRLTVL.